This T cell receptor (beta chain) appears in the sequencing data of a study of shared clonotypes between healthy human individuals. About the research overall: A few men and two women, aged 18 to 49, were donors.

Sequencing was performed with immunoSEQ multiplex PCR; in TCRdb, only in-frame clones are kept and a portion is missing. The sample has some 630,000 clones; about 78% are singletons. V gave up 4 bases and J gave up 6 bases; unmatched junction bases: 5. The CDR3 runs to 14 residues. Germline V CDR1 and CDR2: SEHNR, FQNEAQ (reference sequence). Healthy HIV-negative adults with no recent acute infections or vaccinations were recruited as donors. In the CD4+ fraction, cells were divided into CD45RA+ naive and CD45RA-negative memory subsets. Sequenced sample: memory CD4+ T cells sorted from blood. Indicated subset: CD45RA-negative fraction. This chain connects TRBV7-9 to TRBJ1-1, with 10 bases that match TRBD1. The TCR originated in a woman aged 25 to 45 in good health. The CDR3 DNA reads TGTGCCAGCAGCTATCGGGGACAGGGGTCTGAAGCTTTCTTT. The encoded protein is CASSYRGQGSEAFF.